Included here is one T cell receptor (beta chain) sequence, with context. In this sample, this clonotype turned up a few times. The target of this receptor is not known. The sample holds no much larger clone one base away, and base qualities are not on file. These data originate in a study of T cell repertoires in cytomegalovirus infection (dated by TCRdb to the late 2010s). General notes on the study: Because public TCR beta signatures pointed to carriage of CMV infection together with the matching HLA type, the HLA type of each donor mattered for the analysis. Study-wide findings and limitations: In the ex vivo response, HLA-C-restricted CMV-specific TCR beta clonotypes were dominant, and in two of eight donors the single most frequent clonotype came from this HLA-C-restricted group. In both this cohort and an independent cohort of approximately 350 donors, the cumulative frequency of public TCR beta family members distinguished carriers of CMV infection plus the relevant HLA type.

The CDR3 starts with the cysteine, ends with the phenylalanine, and has 13 residues. This entry keeps only the CDR3 DNA: 39 bases, framed from base 1. The junction carries 8 bases between V and J, which are trimmed by 3 bases and 2 bases respectively. CDR1 and CDR2, per the germline V gene, are SGHAT and FQNNGV. TCRdb lists the instrument as Illumina HiSeq 1500. Starting from the raw public reads, TCRdb applied fastp trimming at Q25, assembled clones with MiXCR and retained in-frame beta chains. Every CDR3 protein is listed once, alongside the most common genes and DNA of its rows. This sample has more than 150,000 distinct CDR3 sequences in its table, and 28% of those were observed once. Approximately 31% of the sample lies in the top ten.

The sequence was collected from a human donor in good health (CMV status not recorded). Some clones in this sample may be carry-over from other donors' samples. The sequenced sample consisted of PBMCs. The V and J segments used are TRBV11-2 and TRBJ2-7, with the identity of the D gene unclear. CDR3 region: CASSFSSAYEQYF. The bases read TGTGCCAGCAGCTTTAGCTCCGCCTACGAGCAGTACTTC.